This TCR beta chain emerged from a study of cytomegalovirus exposure and HLA in healthy donors. Across the whole study: The 120 million or so unique TCR beta sequences, from 150 million to 200 million T cells, were found by an earlier analysis. General study points: Most TCR beta V segments were productive about 87% or about 30% of the time in an earlier analysis. Overall, under 200 TCR beta chains were annotated as cytomegalovirus-associated. Apart from CMV serostatus, no immune exposure information was available.

The PCR contained 60 Vbeta and 13 Jbeta primers. Sequencing used immunoSEQ multiplex PCR; TCRdb keeps in-frame clones, though not all of them. The sample consists of about 64,000 clones, about three quarters of them appearing once. The CDR3 loop spans 15 amino acids. CDR1 is SGHTA, CDR2 FQGNSA, per germline. V was clipped by 5 bases and J by 7 bases, with 18 bases between them. This clone appeared a few times. Antigen unknown. The sample consisted of PBMCs. The origin of this receptor is a male donor in good health and CMV-seropositive. The gene calls are TRBV7-2 and TRBJ1-5; D may be TRBD1 (6 bases). CDR3 bases: TGTGCCAGCAGCCTCGTCAGGGGAATGGGCCAGCCCCAGCATTTT. This gives the protein CASSLVRGMGQPQHF.